Reported below is one T cell receptor (beta chain). This sample is drawn from a study of T cell repertoires in aging, cancer and after chemotherapy. Rearranged V-D-J TRB sequences were amplified with a mixed TRB-A/B primer pool. TCRdb re-derived calls from the multiplex PCR reads in MiXCR, one entry per CDR3 protein. The data hold 9,900 or so distinct CDR3 sequences, with 25% to 30% observed a single time. The germline gives CDR1 MNHEY, CDR2 SVGAGI. The CDR3 contains 14 residues. V was cut by 5 bases and J by 5 bases, with 14 bases left in between. Amplification of TCR beta used genomic DNA extracted from peripheral blood.

The TCR comes from a human donor in good health. Material for sequencing was blood. The V call is TRBV6-5, the J call TRBJ2-3; maybe TRBD1 (5 bases). The CDR3 bases are TGTGCCAGCAGTGAAGGAAAAGGGGTAGATACGCAGTATTTT. Its translation: CASSEGKGVDTQYF.